This entry is about one T cell receptor (beta chain). Its antigen is unidentified. Some clones are missing from TCRdb's copy, which holds only in-frame ones; the method was immunoSEQ multiplex PCR. In the table there are 40,000 to 60,000 clones, approximately 74% of which are singletons. The sample originates from a study of vaccination effects on CD4 cells after COVID-19. About the research overall: Pre-vaccine samples were drawn 16 days and one week before the first dose.

Isolation of CD4+ T cells took place after more than 9 days of culture. PCR-confirmed SARS-CoV-2 infection occurred in the person between March and December 2020. The sequencing here drew on CD4+ T cells from PBMCs cultured without peptide, taken before COVID-19 vaccination. The source of this sequence is a human donor who had a prior SARS-CoV-2 infection.

CDR3 coding DNA: TGTGCCAGCAGCCAGGCAGGGGGGAATGAGCAGTTCTTC. Protein product: CASSQAGGNEQFF. J is TRBJ2-1 and V is TRBV7-9; D perhaps matches TRBD1 (7 bases). V lost 5 bases and J lost 7, with 12 bases in between. This CDR3 region has 13 residues. Per germline, CDR1 SEHNR and CDR2 FQNEAQ (reference sequence).